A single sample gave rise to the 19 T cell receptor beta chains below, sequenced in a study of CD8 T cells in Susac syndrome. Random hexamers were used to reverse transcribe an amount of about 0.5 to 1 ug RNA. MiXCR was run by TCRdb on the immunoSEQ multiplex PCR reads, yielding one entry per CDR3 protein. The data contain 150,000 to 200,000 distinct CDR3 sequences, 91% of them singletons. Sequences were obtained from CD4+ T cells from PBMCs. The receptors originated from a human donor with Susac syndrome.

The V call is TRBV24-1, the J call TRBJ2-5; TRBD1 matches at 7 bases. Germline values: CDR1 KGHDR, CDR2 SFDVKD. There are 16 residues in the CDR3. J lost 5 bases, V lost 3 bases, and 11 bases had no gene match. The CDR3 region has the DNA TGTGCCACCAGTGATGCCGGGACAGCAGAACCTGAGACCCAGTACTTC. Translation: CATSDAGTAEPETQYF.

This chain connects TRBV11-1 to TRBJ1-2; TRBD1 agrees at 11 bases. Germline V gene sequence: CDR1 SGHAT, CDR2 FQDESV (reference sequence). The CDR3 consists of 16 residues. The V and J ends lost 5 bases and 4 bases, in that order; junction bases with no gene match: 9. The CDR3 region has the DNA TGTGCCAGCAGCCCTGGACAGGGGGCGCGGGGCTATGGCTACACCTTC. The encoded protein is CASSPGQGARGYGYTF.

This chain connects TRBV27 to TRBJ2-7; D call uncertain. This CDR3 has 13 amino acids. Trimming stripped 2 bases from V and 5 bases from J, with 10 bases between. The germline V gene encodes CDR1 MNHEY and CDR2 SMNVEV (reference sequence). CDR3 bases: TGTGCCAGCAGTTTAAAGGGTGTGGACGAGCAGTACTTC. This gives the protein CASSLKGVDEQYF.

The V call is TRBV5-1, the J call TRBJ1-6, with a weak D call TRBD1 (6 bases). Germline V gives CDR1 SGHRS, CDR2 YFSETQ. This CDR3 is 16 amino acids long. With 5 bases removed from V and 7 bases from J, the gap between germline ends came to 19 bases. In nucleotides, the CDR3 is TGCGCCAGCAGGCCCGCTGGGGGGGCGATCAATTCACCCCTCCACTTT. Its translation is CASRPAGGAINSPLHF.

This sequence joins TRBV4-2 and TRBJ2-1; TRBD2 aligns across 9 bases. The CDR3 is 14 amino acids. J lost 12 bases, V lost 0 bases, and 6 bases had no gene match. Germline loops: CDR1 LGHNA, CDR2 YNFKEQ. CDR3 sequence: CASSQDQAGGPQFF. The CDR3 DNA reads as TGTGCCAGCAGCCAAGATCAGGCGGGGGGGCCGCAGTTCTTC.

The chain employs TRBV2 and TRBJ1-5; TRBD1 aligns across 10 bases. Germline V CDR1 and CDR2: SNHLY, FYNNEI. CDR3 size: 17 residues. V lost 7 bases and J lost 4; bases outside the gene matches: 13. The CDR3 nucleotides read TGTGCCAGCACTTCTCGGGCGGGACAGGGGATTAATCAGCCCCAGCATTTT. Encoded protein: CASTSRAGQGINQPQHF. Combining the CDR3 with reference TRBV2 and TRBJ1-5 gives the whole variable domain EPEVTQTPSHQVTQMGQEVILRCVPISNHLYFYWYRQILGQKVEFLVSFYNNEISEKSEIFDDQFSVERPDGSNFTLKIRSTKLEDSAMYFCASTSRAGQGINQPQHFGDGTRLSIL.

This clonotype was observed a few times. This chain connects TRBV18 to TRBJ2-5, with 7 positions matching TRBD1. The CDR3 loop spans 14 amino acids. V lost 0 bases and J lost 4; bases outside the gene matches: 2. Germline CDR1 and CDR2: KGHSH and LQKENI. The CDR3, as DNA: TGTGCCAGCTCACCACCGTCAGGGGGAGAGACCCAGTACTTC. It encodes CASSPPSGGETQYF.

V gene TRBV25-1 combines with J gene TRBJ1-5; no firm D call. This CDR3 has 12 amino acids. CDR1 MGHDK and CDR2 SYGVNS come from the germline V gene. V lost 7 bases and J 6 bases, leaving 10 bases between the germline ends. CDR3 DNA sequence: TGTGCCAGCACCGATGGGTTTCAGCCCCAGCATTTT. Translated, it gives CASTDGFQPQHF.

This CDR3 reads CASSQGGSSGELFF. The CDR3 nucleotides are TGTGCCAGCAGCCAAGGAGGGTCTTCCGGGGAGCTGTTTTTT. The chain carries TRBV3-1 and TRBJ2-2; a weak D match, TRBD2 (5 bases). CDR3 length equals 14 residues. Germline V gene sequence: CDR1 LGHDT, CDR2 YNNKEL (reference sequence). The V end lost 1 base, the J end lost 6 bases, and 9 bases lay between the germline ends.

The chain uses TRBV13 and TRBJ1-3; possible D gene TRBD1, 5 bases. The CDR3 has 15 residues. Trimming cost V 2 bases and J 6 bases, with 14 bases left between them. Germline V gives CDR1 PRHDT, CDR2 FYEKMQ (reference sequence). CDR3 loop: CASSLNTQGENTIYF. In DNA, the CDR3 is TGTGCCAGCAGCTTAAACACTCAAGGGGAAAACACCATATATTTT. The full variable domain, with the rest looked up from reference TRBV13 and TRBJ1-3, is AAGVIQSPRHLIKEKRETATLKCYPIPRHDTVYWYQQGPGQDPQFLISFYEKMQSDKGSIPDRFSAQQFSDYHSELNMSSLELGDSALYFCASSLNTQGENTIYFGEGSWLTVV.

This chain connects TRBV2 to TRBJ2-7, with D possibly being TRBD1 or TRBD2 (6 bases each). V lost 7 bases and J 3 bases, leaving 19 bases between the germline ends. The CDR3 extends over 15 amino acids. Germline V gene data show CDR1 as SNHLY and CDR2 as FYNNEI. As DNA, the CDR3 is TGTGCCAGCAACCCTCCCGGGGGCGTTGACTACGAGCAGTACTTC. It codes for CASNPPGGVDYEQYF.

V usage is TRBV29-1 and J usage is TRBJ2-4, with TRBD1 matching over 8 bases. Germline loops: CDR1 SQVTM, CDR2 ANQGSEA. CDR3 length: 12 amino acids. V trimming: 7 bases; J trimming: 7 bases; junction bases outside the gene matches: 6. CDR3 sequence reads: CSAERTGNIQYF. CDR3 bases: TGCAGCGCCGAGCGGACAGGGAACATTCAGTACTTC.

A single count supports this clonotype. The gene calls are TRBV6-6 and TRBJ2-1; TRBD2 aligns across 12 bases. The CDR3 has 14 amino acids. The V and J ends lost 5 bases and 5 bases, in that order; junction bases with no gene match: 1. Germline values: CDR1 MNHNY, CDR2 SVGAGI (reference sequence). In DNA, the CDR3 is TGTGCCAGCAGTCGACTAGCGGGAGACAATGAGCAGTTCTTC. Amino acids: CASSRLAGDNEQFF.

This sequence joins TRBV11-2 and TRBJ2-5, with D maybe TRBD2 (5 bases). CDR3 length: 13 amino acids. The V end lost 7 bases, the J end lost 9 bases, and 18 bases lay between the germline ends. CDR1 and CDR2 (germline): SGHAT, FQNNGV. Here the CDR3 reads CASNAPGSQAQYF. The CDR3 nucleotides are TGTGCCAGCAACGCACCGGGAAGCCAGGCCCAGTACTTC.

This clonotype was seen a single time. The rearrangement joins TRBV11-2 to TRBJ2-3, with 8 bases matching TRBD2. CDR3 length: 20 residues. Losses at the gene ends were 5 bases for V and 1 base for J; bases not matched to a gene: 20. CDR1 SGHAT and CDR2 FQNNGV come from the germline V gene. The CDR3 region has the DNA TGTGCCAGCAGCCCCCCGTTTAATAGCGGGGAGTGGTGGGGCACAGATACGCAGTATTTT. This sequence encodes CASSPPFNSGEWWGTDTQYF.

The CDR3 protein is CASSQHSLVGAGYGYTF. CDR3 sequence (DNA): TGTGCCAGCAGCCAACATAGCCTAGTGGGGGCTGGATATGGCTACACCTTC. This sequence joins TRBV3-1 and TRBJ1-2; D might be TRBD1 (6 bases). With 2 bases removed from V and 5 bases from J, the gap between germline ends came to 21 bases. Germline V CDR1 and CDR2: LGHDT, YNNKEL (reference sequence). The CDR3 spans 17 residues.

The CDR3 spells CASSTEAYEQYF. DNA for the CDR3: TGTGCCAGCAGCACTGAGGCCTACGAGCAGTACTTC. The chain uses TRBV28 and TRBJ2-7; D remains ambiguous. Trimming shortened V by 6 bases and J by 2 bases, and 8 bases separated the two germline ends. From germline, CDR1 is MDHEN and CDR2 SYDVKM. The CDR3 loop spans 12 amino acids.

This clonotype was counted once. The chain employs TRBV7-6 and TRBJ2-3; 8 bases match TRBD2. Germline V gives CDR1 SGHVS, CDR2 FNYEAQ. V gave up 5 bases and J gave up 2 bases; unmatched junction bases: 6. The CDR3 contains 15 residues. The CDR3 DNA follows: TGTGCCAGCAGCCCGACTAGCGACCCCACAGATACGCAGTATTTT. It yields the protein CASSPTSDPTDTQYF. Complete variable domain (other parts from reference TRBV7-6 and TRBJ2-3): GAGVSQSPRYKVTKRGQDVALRCDPISGHVSLYWYRQALGQGPEFLTYFNYEAQQDKSGLPNDRFSAERPEGSISTLTIQRTEQRDSAMYRCASSPTSDPTDTQYFGPGTRLTVL.

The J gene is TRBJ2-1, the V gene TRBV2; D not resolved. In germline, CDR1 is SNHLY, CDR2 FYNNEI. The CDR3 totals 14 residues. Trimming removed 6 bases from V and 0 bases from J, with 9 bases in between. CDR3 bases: TGTGCCAGCAGGCGCAGCAGCTCCTACAATGAGCAGTTCTTC. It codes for CASRRSSSYNEQFF.